Below are 13 T cell receptor beta chains sequenced from a single sample in a study of cytomegalovirus exposure and HLA in healthy donors. The PCR employed 60 Vbeta primers together with 13 Jbeta primers. Libraries were prepared by immunoSEQ multiplex PCR; TCRdb keeps only in-frame clonotypes and omits some of them. Found here are under 200,000 clones, over 75% of them singletons; the top ten hold under 2%. Sequenced input: PBMCs. These receptors were obtained from a woman between 18 and 29 years old in good health and CMV-seronegative.

The genes are TRBV29-1 and TRBJ1-1, with a possible D match to TRBD1 (5 bases). The CDR3 is made up of 12 amino acids. CDR1 and CDR2 from the germline V gene are SQVTM and ANQGSEA. Here the CDR3 DNA reads TGCACTCTAGGGGAGGCGAGCACTGAAGCTTTCTTT. It yields the protein CTLGEASTEAFF.

The J gene is TRBJ2-7, the V gene TRBV4-1, with D possibly matching TRBD1 (6 bases). The CDR3 is 13 amino acids. V lost 1 base and J 13 bases, leaving 17 bases between the germline ends. Germline values: CDR1 MGHRA, CDR2 YSYEKL. The CDR3 region is CASSQVLGTFVYF. CDR3 coding DNA: TGCGCCAGCAGCCAAGTCCTAGGGACATTCGTTTACTTC.

This clone was observed once. The chain has TRBV9 and TRBJ2-3; 10 nucleotides agree with TRBD2. The CDR3 contains 16 residues. Germline CDR1 SGDLS, CDR2 YYNGEE. The V gene end was trimmed by 1 base and the J gene end by 3 bases; junction bases not matched to a gene: 5. In nucleotides, the CDR3 is TGTGCCAGCAGCGTACGTAGCGGGGGGTTGACAGATACGCAGTATTTT. Protein sequence: CASSVRSGGLTDTQYF. The full variable domain, completed using reference TRBV9 and TRBJ2-3, is DSGVTQTPKHLITATGQRVTLRCSPRSGDLSVYWYQQSLDQGLQFLIQYYNGEERAKGNILERFSAQQFPDLHSELNLSSLELGDSALYFCASSVRSGGLTDTQYFGPGTRLTVL.

There are a few counts of this clone. DNA for the CDR3: TGTGCCAGCAGCGCAAGTACAGTGGACTACGAGCAGTACTTC. Its protein is CASSASTVDYEQYF. The rearrangement uses TRBV9 and TRBJ2-7; D unclear. V was cut by 3 bases and J by 3 bases, with 13 bases left in between. Germline values: CDR1 SGDLS, CDR2 YYNGEE. The CDR3 has 14 residues.

Details on this clone: Other DNA sequences in this sample translate to the same CDR3. The chain joins TRBV28 to TRBJ1-4, with D possibly TRBD1 on 6 matching bases. V lost 0 bases, J lost 3 bases, and 8 bases lay in between. CDR3 length equals 15 residues. Germline lookup yields CDR1 MDHEN and CDR2 SYDVKM. The CDR3 sequence is CASSLWQGSNEKLFF. The CDR3 DNA reads TGTGCCAGCAGTTTATGGCAGGGGTCTAATGAAAAACTGTTTTTT.

This clone was observed a single time. This chain joins TRBV25-1 and TRBJ2-1, with D tentatively TRBD1 (8 bases). The ends were cut back, 9 bases at V and 1 base at J, with 13 bases in the middle. Germline values: CDR1 MGHDK, CDR2 SYGVNS. The CDR3 sequence is 14 residues long. The CDR3 region has the DNA TGTGCCAGTTCACAGGGGGGGTCCTACAATGAGCAGTTCTTC. Encoded protein: CASSQGGSYNEQFF.

This clone came up once. The rearrangement joins TRBV19 to TRBJ1-3; D is undetermined. The CDR3 length is 15 residues. V was trimmed by 4 bases and J by 0 bases, leaving 10 bases between them. Looked up from germline, CDR1 is LNHDA and CDR2 is SQIVND (reference sequence). In DNA form, the CDR3 reads TGTGCCAGTAGTAATCCGGCGGCCTCTGGAAACACCATATATTTT. Its translation is CASSNPAASGNTIYF.

The chain employs TRBV18 and TRBJ1-1; D remains unclear. V lost 3 bases and J 1 base, leaving 6 bases between the germline ends. This CDR3 is 13 amino acids long. The V gene's germline CDR1 is KGHSH and CDR2 LQKENI. The CDR3 sequence: CASSPNWNTEAFF. The CDR3 nucleotides read TGTGCCAGCTCACCTAATTGGAACACTGAAGCTTTCTTT.

The chain employs TRBV19 and TRBJ1-5; the match to TRBD1 covers 7 bases. Germline-derived CDR1 and CDR2 are LNHDA and SQIVND (reference sequence). The CDR3 is 17 residues long. The junction had 10 bases not matched to a gene; V was cut back by 5 bases and J by 0 bases. DNA of the CDR3: TGTGCCAGTAGTCCCTGGACAGGCATGAATAGCAATCAGCCCCAGCATTTT. This sequence encodes CASSPWTGMNSNQPQHF.

This chain connects TRBV18 to TRBJ1-2; 12 nucleotides align to TRBD1. CDR3 length: 20 amino acids. Losses at the gene ends were 2 bases for V and 4 bases for J; bases not matched to a gene: 17. Looked up from germline, CDR1 is KGHSH and CDR2 is LQKENI. CDR3 sequence (DNA): TGTGCCAGCTCACCAGGGACAGGGGGCCTCTTTCTAAGTGGCCCCTATGGCTACACCTTC. It specifies CASSPGTGGLFLSGPYGYTF. The whole variable domain, remainder taken from reference TRBV18 and TRBJ1-2, is NAGVMQNPRHLVRRRGQEARLRCSPMKGHSHVYWYRQLPEEGLKFMVYLQKENIIDESGMPKERFSAEFPKEGPSILRIQQVVRGDSAAYFCASSPGTGGLFLSGPYGYTFGSGTRLTVV.

This chain uses TRBV7-3 with TRBJ2-1; 15 positions match TRBD2. The V and J ends lost 2 bases and 1 base, in that order; junction bases with no gene match: 3. Germline values: CDR1 SGHTA, CDR2 FQGTGA. The CDR3 is 18 amino acids. The CDR3 here is CASSLGTSGRWSYNEQFF. CDR3 coding DNA: TGTGCCAGCAGCTTAGGGACTAGCGGGAGGTGGTCCTACAATGAGCAGTTCTTC.

For this clone: One end of the junction does not line up with germline, which may come from a read error. Other DNA sequences within the sample encode an identical CDR3. The rearrangement joins TRBV19 to TRBJ2-7; a weak D match, TRBD2 (6 bases). The CDR3 runs 19 residues. Germline V gives CDR1 LNHDA, CDR2 SQIVND (reference sequence). The CDR3 DNA reads TGTGCCAGTAGTACCCCCCGCCGGGAGCGGCCATCCCACTACTACGAGCAGTATTTC. Residues: CASSTPRRERPSHYYEQYF.

CDR3 bases: TGCGCCAGCAGCTTTATCCCAGGGTCGGGAGCCAAAAACATTCAGTACTTC. Amino acids: CASSFIPGSGAKNIQYF. The rearrangement uses TRBV5-1 and TRBJ2-4, with D possibly being TRBD1 (5 bases). This CDR3 comprises 17 residues. Trimming took 2 bases from V and 0 from J, leaving 15 bases between them. The germline gives CDR1 SGHRS, CDR2 YFSETQ.